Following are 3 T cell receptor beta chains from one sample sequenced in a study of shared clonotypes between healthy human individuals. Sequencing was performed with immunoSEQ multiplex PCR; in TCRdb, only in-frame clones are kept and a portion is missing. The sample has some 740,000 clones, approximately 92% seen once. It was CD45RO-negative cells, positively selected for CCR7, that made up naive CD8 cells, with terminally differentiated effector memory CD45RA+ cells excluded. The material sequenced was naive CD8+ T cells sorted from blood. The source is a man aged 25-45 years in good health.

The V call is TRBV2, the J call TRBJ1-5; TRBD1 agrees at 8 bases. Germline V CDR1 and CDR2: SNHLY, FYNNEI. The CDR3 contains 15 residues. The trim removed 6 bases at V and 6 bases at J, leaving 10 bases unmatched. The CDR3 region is CASSEDRVLLQPQHF. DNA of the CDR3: TGTGCCAGCAGCGAGGACAGGGTCTTGCTTCAGCCCCAGCATTTT.

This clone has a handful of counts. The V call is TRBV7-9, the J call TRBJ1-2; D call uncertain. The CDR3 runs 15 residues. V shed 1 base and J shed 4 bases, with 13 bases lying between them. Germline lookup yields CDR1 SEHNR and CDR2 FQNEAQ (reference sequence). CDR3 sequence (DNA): TGTGCCAGCAGCTTAGACTCTGGCATTGTCTATGGCTACACCTTC. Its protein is CASSLDSGIVYGYTF. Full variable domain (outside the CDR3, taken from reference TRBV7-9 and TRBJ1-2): DTGVSQNPRHKITKRGQNVTFRCDPISEHNRLYWYRQTLGQGPEFLTYFQNEAQLEKSRLLSDRFSAERPKGSFSTLEIQRTEQGDSAMYLCASSLDSGIVYGYTFGSGTRLTVV.

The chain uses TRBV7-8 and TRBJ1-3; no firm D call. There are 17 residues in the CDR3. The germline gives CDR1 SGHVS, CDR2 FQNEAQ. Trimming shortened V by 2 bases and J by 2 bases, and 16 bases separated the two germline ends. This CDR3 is CASSLSAPREPGNTIYF. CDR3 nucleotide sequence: TGTGCCAGCAGCTTATCAGCCCCGAGGGAACCTGGAAACACCATATATTTT. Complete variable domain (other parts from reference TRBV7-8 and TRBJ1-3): GAGVSQSPRYKVAKRGQDVALRCDPISGHVSLFWYQQALGQGPEFLTYFQNEAQLDKSGLPSDRFFAERPEGSVSTLKIQRTQQEDSAVYLCASSLSAPREPGNTIYFGEGSWLTVV.